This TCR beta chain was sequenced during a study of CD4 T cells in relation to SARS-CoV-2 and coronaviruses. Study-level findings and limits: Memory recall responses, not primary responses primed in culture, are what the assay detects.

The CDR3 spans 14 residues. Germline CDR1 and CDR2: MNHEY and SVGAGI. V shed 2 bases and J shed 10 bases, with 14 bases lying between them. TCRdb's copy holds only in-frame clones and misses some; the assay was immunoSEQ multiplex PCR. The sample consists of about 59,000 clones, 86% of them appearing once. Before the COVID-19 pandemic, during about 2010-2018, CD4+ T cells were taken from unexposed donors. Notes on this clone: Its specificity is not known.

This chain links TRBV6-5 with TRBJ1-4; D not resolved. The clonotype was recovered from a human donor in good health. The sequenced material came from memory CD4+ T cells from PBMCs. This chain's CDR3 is CASSYREGLGKLFF. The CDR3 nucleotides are TGTGCCAGCAGTTACCGGGAAGGTTTGGGAAAACTGTTTTTT.